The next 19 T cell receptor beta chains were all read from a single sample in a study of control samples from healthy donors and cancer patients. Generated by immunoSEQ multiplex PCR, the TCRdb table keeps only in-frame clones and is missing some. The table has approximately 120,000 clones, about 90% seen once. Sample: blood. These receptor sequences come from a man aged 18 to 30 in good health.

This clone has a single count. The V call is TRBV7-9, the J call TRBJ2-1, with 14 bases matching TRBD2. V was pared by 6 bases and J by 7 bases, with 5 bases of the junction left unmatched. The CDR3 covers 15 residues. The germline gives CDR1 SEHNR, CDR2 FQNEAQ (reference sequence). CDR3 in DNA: TGTGCCAGCAGTTATAGGACTAGCGGGAGGAATGAGCAGTTCTTC. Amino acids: CASSYRTSGRNEQFF.

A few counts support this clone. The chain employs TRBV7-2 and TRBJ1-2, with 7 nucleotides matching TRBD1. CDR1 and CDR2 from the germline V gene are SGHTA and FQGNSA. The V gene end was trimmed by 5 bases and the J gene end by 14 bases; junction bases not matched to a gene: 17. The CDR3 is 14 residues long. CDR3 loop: CASSRDREGASRTF. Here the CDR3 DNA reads TGTGCCAGCAGCCGTGATCGGGAGGGGGCAAGCCGGACCTTC.

The CDR3 DNA is TGTGCCAGTATTGCAGGGTTTTTTGCTGAAGCTTTCTTT. Amino acids: CASIAGFFAEAFF. This sequence joins TRBV19 and TRBJ1-1; tentatively, D is TRBD1 (5 bases). The V gene's germline CDR1 is LNHDA and CDR2 SQIVND (reference sequence). The CDR3 has 13 amino acids. The V and J ends lost 7 bases and 6 bases respectively, with 15 bases between them.

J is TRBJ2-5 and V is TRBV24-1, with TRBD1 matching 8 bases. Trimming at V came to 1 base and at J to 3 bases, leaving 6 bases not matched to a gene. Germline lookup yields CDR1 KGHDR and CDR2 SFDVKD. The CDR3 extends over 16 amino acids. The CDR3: CATSDFRHRGEETQYF. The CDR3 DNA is TGTGCCACCAGTGATTTCAGGCACAGGGGGGAAGAGACCCAGTACTTC.

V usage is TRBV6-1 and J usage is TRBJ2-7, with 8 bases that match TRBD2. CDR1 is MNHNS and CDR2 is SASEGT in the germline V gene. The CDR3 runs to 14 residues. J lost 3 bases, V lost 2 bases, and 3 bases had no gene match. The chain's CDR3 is CASSEREGLYEQYF. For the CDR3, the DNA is TGTGCCAGCAGTGAACGGGAGGGGCTCTACGAGCAGTACTTC.

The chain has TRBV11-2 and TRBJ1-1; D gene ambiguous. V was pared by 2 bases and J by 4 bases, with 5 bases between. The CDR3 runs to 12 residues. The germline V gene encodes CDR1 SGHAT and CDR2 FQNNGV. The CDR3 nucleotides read TGTGCCAGCAGCTTAAGGTTCACTGAAGCTTTCTTT. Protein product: CASSLRFTEAFF.

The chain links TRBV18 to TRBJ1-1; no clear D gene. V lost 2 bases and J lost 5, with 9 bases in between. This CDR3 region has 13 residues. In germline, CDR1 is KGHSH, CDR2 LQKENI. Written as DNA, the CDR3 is TGTGCCAGCTCACCAGTCACGGGGACTGAAGCTTTCTTT. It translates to CASSPVTGTEAFF.

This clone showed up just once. The CDR3, as DNA: TGTGCCAGCAGTCCCCGAGGGTCTGGAAACACCATATATTTT. Protein: CASSPRGSGNTIYF. The V call is TRBV27, the J call TRBJ1-3; no reliable D call. Germline V lookup: CDR1 MNHEY, CDR2 SMNVEV (reference sequence). This CDR3 contains 14 residues. Trimming stripped 5 bases from V and 1 base from J, with 9 bases between.

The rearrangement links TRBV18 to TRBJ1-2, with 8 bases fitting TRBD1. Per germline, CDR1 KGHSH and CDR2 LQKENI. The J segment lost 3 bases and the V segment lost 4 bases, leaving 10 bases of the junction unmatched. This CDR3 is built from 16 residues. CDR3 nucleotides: TGTGCCAGCTCACTCATCACCGGACAGGGCGACTATGGCTACACCTTC. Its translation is CASSLITGQGDYGYTF.

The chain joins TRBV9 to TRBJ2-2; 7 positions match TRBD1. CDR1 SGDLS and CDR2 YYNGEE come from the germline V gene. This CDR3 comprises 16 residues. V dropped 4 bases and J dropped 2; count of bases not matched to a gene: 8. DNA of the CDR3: TGTGCCAGCAGCACCCGGGACAGAACTAACACCGGGGAGCTGTTTTTT. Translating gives CASSTRDRTNTGELFF.

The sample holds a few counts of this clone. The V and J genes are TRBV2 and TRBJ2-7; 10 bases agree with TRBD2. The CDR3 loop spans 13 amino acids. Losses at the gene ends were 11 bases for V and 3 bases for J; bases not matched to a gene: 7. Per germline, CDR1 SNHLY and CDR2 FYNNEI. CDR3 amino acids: CACGLAVFYEQYF. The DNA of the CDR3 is TGTGCCTGTGGACTAGCGGTCTTCTACGAGCAGTACTTC.

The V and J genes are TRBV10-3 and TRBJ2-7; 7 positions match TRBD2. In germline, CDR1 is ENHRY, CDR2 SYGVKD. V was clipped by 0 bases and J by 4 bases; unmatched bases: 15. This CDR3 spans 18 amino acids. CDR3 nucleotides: TGTGCCATCAGTGAGTCGGGTCTGAGGGGCGGGAGAAGGTACGAGCAGTACTTC. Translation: CAISESGLRGGRRYEQYF.

This chain's CDR3 is CASMGQGSNQPQHF. Here the CDR3 DNA reads TGTGCCAGTATGGGACAGGGATCTAATCAGCCCCAGCATTTT. This chain uses TRBV19 with TRBJ1-5; 9 bases match TRBD1. V shed 7 bases and J 4 bases; nucleotides not matched to a gene: 5. The germline CDR1 and CDR2 sequences are LNHDA and SQIVND (reference sequence). The CDR3 length is 14 residues.

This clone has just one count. The DNA of the CDR3 is TGTGCCAGCAGCCCCCGCCCCGGGGACAGGTTTGCCTACGAGCAGTACTTC. It codes for CASSPRPGDRFAYEQYF. This chain joins TRBV11-2 and TRBJ2-7; 8 nucleotides agree with TRBD1. The CDR3 sequence is 17 residues long. Germline V lookup: CDR1 SGHAT, CDR2 FQNNGV. With 5 bases clipped from V and 2 bases from J, the junction kept 14 bases outside the gene matches.

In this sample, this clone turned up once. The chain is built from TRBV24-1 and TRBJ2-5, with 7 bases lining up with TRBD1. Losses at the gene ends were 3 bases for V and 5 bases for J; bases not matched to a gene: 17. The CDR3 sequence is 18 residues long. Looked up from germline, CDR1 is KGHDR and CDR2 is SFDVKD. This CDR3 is CATSDTQTGLGFGETQYF. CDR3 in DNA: TGTGCCACCAGTGATACTCAGACAGGGCTAGGTTTCGGCGAGACCCAGTACTTC.

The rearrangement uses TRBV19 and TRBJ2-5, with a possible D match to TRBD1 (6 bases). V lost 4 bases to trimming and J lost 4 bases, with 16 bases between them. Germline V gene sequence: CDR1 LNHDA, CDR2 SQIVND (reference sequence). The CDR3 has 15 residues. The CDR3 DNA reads TGTGCCAGTAGTAGGCAGGGGACACACTCAGAGACCCAGTACTTC. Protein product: CASSRQGTHSETQYF.

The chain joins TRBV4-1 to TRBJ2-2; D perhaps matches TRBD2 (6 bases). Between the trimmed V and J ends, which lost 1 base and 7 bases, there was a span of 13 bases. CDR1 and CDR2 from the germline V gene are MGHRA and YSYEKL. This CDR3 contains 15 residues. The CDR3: CASSQVLATGGELFF. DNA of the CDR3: TGCGCCAGCAGCCAAGTACTAGCTACGGGCGGGGAGCTGTTTTTT.

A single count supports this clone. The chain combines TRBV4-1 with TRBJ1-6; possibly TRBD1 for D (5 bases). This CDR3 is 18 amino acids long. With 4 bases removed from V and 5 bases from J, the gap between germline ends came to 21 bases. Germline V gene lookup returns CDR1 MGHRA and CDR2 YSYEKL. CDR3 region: CASSLTWWDGQDNSPLHF. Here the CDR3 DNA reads TGCGCCAGCAGCCTTACCTGGTGGGACGGCCAAGATAATTCACCCCTCCACTTT.

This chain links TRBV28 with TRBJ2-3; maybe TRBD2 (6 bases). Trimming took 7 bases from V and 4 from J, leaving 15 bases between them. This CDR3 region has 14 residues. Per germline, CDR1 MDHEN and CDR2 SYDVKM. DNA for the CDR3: TGTGCCAGCACGAGGGCGGGATTCTCAGATACGCAGTATTTT. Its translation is CASTRAGFSDTQYF.